This T cell receptor beta chain was documented in a study of T-cell memory formation after mild COVID-19. The CDR3 runs to 15 residues. V lost 6 bases and J lost 5, with 19 bases in between. The germline gives CDR1 SEHNR, CDR2 FQNEAQ (reference sequence). TCRdb reprocessed the 5' RACE reads with MiXCR, giving one entry per CDR3 protein. This sample yields around 180,000 distinct CDR3 sequences, of which 15% to 20% are seen a single time; under 4.5% belongs to the top ten. The TCR sequence derives from a man between 18 and 29 years old who had mild COVID-19 (a few samples of this study predate the infection). Cell type and time point are not known. The rearrangement joins TRBV7-9 to TRBJ1-2; D is unclear. The sequenced sample consisted of PBMCs or a T cell subset sorted from them (not recorded which). The CDR3 region is CASSRLREPIYGYTF. The CDR3 DNA reads as TGTGCCAGCAGTCGCTTGCGAGAACCGATATATGGCTACACCTTC.